The following is a T cell receptor beta chain sequence with its context. Profiled with immunoSEQ multiplex PCR; TCRdb holds only in-frame clones, not every one. The table has 55,000 to 80,000 clones, under 95% seen once. This entry is derived from a study of T cell changes during pregnancy in multiple sclerosis. The CDR3 totals 12 residues. With 5 bases removed from V and 8 bases from J, the gap between germline ends came to 9 bases. The germline CDR1 and CDR2 sequences are SEHNR and FQNEAQ (reference sequence). The sample was CD8+ T cells from peripheral blood mononuclear cells, taken in the second trimester of pregnancy. The rearrangement uses TRBV7-9 and TRBJ2-2; a weak D match, TRBD2 (6 bases). The receptor's source is a female donor with multiple sclerosis, enrolled in a pregnancy study. The CDR3 coding sequence is TGTGCCAGCAGCCCCGCGGGGGGGGAGCTGTTTTTT. Translation gives CASSPAGGELFF.